One and the same sample provided the 7 T cell receptor beta chains below, sequenced in a study of T cells in localized non-small cell lung cancer. Assay used: immunoSEQ multiplex PCR; TCRdb lists only in-frame clones, some missing. The profile shows approximately 52,000 clones, roughly 77% of them singletons. The specimen comprised peripheral blood, sampled before any cancer treatment. All receptors come from a man between 40 and 69 years old with stage I squamous cell lung carcinoma.

This clone was counted a single time. The J gene is TRBJ1-2, the V gene TRBV5-8; TRBD1 matches at 7 bases. This CDR3 contains 16 residues. The V and J ends lost 3 bases and 6 bases, in that order; junction bases with no gene match: 14. Germline assignment: CDR1 SGHTS and CDR2 YDEGEE. In nucleotides, the CDR3 is TGTGCCAGCAGCTCGCCACCGACAGGGCGAGCGGATGGCTACACCTTC. Translation gives CASSSPPTGRADGYTF.

This clone was counted a few times. V is TRBV30 and J is TRBJ1-2; tentatively, D is TRBD1 (5 bases). CDR1 is GTSNPN and CDR2 is SVGIG in the germline V gene (reference sequence). The V gene lost 2 bases and the J gene lost 9 bases, with 13 bases spanning the gap. This CDR3 spans 12 amino acids. CDR3 sequence (DNA): TGTGCCTGGAGTCAAGACAGAAAGAGCTACACCTTC. Protein: CAWSQDRKSYTF. The whole variable domain, filled in from reference TRBV30 and TRBJ1-2, reads SQTIHQWPATLVQPVGSPLSLECTVEGTSNPNLYWYRQAAGRGLQLLFYSVGIGQISSEVPQNLSASRPQDRQFILSSKKLLLSDSGFYLCAWSQDRKSYTFGSGTRLTVV.

J is TRBJ1-5 and V is TRBV6-5, with D perhaps matching TRBD1 (5 bases). This CDR3 is built from 15 residues. The germline CDR1 and CDR2 sequences are MNHEY and SVGAGI. The V gene lost 6 bases and the J gene lost 0 bases, with 12 bases spanning the gap. CDR3 protein: CASRPTGDSNQPQHF. Written as DNA, the CDR3 is TGTGCCAGCAGGCCAACAGGAGATAGCAATCAGCCCCAGCATTTT.

This rearrangement joins TRBV6-1 to TRBJ2-5; D gene unclear. The CDR3 runs 12 residues. The germline V gene encodes CDR1 MNHNS and CDR2 SASEGT. Deletions cut 3 bases from V and 5 bases from J, with 7 bases between. CDR3 bases: TGTGCCAGCAGTGACGTTCAGGAGACCCAGTACTTC. Translating it yields CASSDVQETQYF.

The chain couples TRBV4-3 to TRBJ2-7, with D possibly matching TRBD2 (6 bases). The CDR3 loop spans 17 amino acids. The germline gives CDR1 LGHNA, CDR2 YSLEER. Trimming took 0 bases from V and 2 from J, leaving 17 bases between them. CDR3 region: CASSQDHRRDFPYEQYF. The CDR3, as DNA: TGCGCCAGCAGCCAAGATCATCGGAGGGACTTCCCCTACGAGCAGTACTTC.

This clone appeared once. The chain uses TRBV6-5 and TRBJ1-5; D gene unclear. Germline assignment: CDR1 MNHEY and CDR2 SVGAGI. CDR3 length equals 15 residues. Deletions cut 0 bases from V and 9 bases from J, with 15 bases between. The CDR3, as DNA: TGTGCCAGCAGTTACTCGAGGGCGGACTTACGGCCCCAGCATTTT. Translated, it gives CASSYSRADLRPQHF.

This clone was detected a few times. The rearrangement uses TRBV5-6 and TRBJ1-1, with a tentative D call TRBD1 (6 bases). Germline loops: CDR1 SGHDT, CDR2 YYEEEE. The CDR3 contains 13 residues. Trimming pared 5 bases from V and 0 bases from J, leaving 8 bases between. CDR3 in amino acids: CASRQGLNTEAFF. The CDR3 nucleotides are TGTGCCAGCAGGCAGGGGTTGAACACTGAAGCTTTCTTT.